Included here is one T cell receptor beta chain sequence, with context. Germline values: CDR1 SGHRS, CDR2 YFSETQ. The CDR3 runs 15 residues. Trimming shortened V by 4 bases and J by 2 bases, and 13 bases separated the two germline ends. The data stem from a study of shared clonotypes between healthy human individuals. Deep was the level at which the assay was run. The repertoire was sequenced with immunoSEQ multiplex PCR; TCRdb's copy has only in-frame clones and lacks some. The profile shows approximately 620,000 clones, about 96% of them singletons. Sequenced material: naive CD4+ T cells sorted from blood. The subset was: CD45RA+ positively selected. The sequence came from a woman younger than 45 in good health. The chain recombines TRBV5-1 with TRBJ1-5; a weak D match, TRBD1 (6 bases). CDR3 nucleotides: TGCGCCAGCAGCCAACAAGGGGGGCGCAATCAGCCCCAGCATTTT. Its protein product is CASSQQGGRNQPQHF.